Shown below are 23 T cell receptor beta chains from a single sample sequenced in a study of CD8+ T cells in alopecia areata. As to treatment: oral pan-JAK inhibitor, 5-10 mg twice daily. RNA, once extracted, was reverse transcribed into cDNA for use as the sequencing template. The protocol was immunoSEQ multiplex PCR, while the TCRdb copy is restricted to in-frame clones and leaves out a portion. Seen here are roughly 200,000 clones, around two fifths observed once, and the top ten hold 0.4% to 0.55%. The specimen was CD4+ T cells sorted from blood, collected around week 34, from a patient treated with tofacitinib. Source of these receptors: a human donor with alopecia areata.

This clone came up many times. This sequence joins TRBV7-8 and TRBJ2-5; D is uncertain. CDR3 size: 11 residues. CDR1 and CDR2 (germline): SGHVS, FQNEAQ. Trimming left V 3 bases short and J 7 bases short, with 6 bases between. The CDR3 region has the DNA TGTGCCAGCAGCTTTTGGGGGACCCAGTACTTC. Protein sequence: CASSFWGTQYF.

The chain employs TRBV4-2 and TRBJ2-3; D is undetermined. This CDR3 comprises 13 residues. Trimming stripped 3 bases from V and 4 bases from J, with 8 bases between. Germline-derived CDR1 and CDR2 are LGHNA and YNFKEQ. CDR3 DNA sequence: TGTGCCAGCAGCCAGACGAAGGCAGATACGCAGTATTTT. Translated: CASSQTKADTQYF.

The genes are TRBV2 and TRBJ1-2, with 8 bases aligning to TRBD1. The CDR3 has 18 residues. V shed 7 bases and J 4 bases; nucleotides not matched to a gene: 20. From germline, CDR1 is SNHLY and CDR2 FYNNEI. CDR3 loop: CASIFFRAGQGQLYGYTF. Here the CDR3 DNA reads TGTGCCAGCATTTTCTTTCGGGCCGGACAGGGCCAACTCTATGGCTACACCTTC.

This clone came up a few times. The chain recombines TRBV30 with TRBJ2-3; possible D gene TRBD2, 5 bases. The germline V and J ends were trimmed by 3 bases and 2 bases, with 15 bases remaining between them. The CDR3 is 15 amino acids. Looked up from germline, CDR1 is GTSNPN and CDR2 is SVGIG (reference sequence). The CDR3 protein is CAWRPRGSSTDTQYF. CDR3 sequence (DNA): TGTGCCTGGAGACCTCGAGGGAGTTCCACAGATACGCAGTATTTT.

This clone came up a few times. The sample holds other DNA sequences that translate to the same CDR3. The gene calls are TRBV5-1 and TRBJ1-5; TRBD1 is a possible D gene (6 bases). The V end was cut by 2 bases, the J end by 1 base, with 7 bases between. The CDR3 is 14 residues long. The germline V gene has CDR1 SGHRS and CDR2 YFSETQ. The chain's CDR3 is CASSLGGSNQPQHF. CDR3 sequence (DNA): TGCGCCAGCAGCTTAGGGGGGAGCAATCAGCCCCAGCATTTT.

The rearrangement uses TRBV4-1 and TRBJ1-1, with D maybe TRBD1 (5 bases). This CDR3 comprises 15 residues. Germline V CDR1 and CDR2: MGHRA, YSYEKL. V was cut by 4 bases and J by 2 bases, with 14 bases left in between. The CDR3 DNA reads as TGCGCCAGCAGCCCTAGAAGGGGTTTTAACACTGAAGCTTTCTTT. Amino acid sequence: CASSPRRGFNTEAFF.

DNA of the CDR3: TGTGCCAGCAGGTCGGCGGGAGTTGGTACGCAGTATTTT. Translating gives CASRSAGVGTQYF. The rearrangement joins TRBV7-9 to TRBJ2-3, with 7 bases aligning to TRBD2. J was trimmed by 8 bases and V by 6 bases; bases with no gene match: 8. The germline V gene encodes CDR1 SEHNR and CDR2 FQNEAQ (reference sequence). There are 13 residues in the CDR3. The full variable domain, with the rest looked up from reference TRBV7-9 and TRBJ2-3, is DTGVSQNPRHKITKRGQNVTFRCDPISEHNRLYWYRQTLGQGPEFLTYFQNEAQLEKSRLLSDRFSAERPKGSFSTLEIQRTEQGDSAMYLCASRSAGVGTQYFGPGTRLTVL.

This clone was recorded a few times. The DNA for the CDR3 is TGTGCCAGGTCTAGCGGGTCCCAAGAGACCCAGTACTTC. Its protein is CARSSGSQETQYF. V is TRBV2 and J is TRBJ2-5; 8 positions agree with TRBD2. J was trimmed by 1 base and V by 9 bases; bases with no gene match: 4. Germline CDR1 is SNHLY and CDR2 is FYNNEI. The CDR3 totals 13 residues.

This clone was seen a few times. The gene calls are TRBV19 and TRBJ2-1, with 7 nucleotides matching TRBD2. CDR1 LNHDA and CDR2 SQIVND come from the germline V gene (reference sequence). V shed 1 base and J 5 bases; nucleotides not matched to a gene: 2. The CDR3 extends over 14 amino acids. The CDR3 bases are TGTGCCAGTAGTATAGCGGGAGGTCACAATGAGCAGTTCTTC. Residues: CASSIAGGHNEQFF.

This clone was detected once. This chain uses TRBV5-1 with TRBJ2-7, with 11 positions matching TRBD2. The CDR3 is 14 amino acids. V trimming: 6 bases; J trimming: 4 bases; junction bases outside the gene matches: 6. Germline CDR1 reads SGHRS; CDR2 reads YFSETQ. Written as DNA, the CDR3 is TGCGCCAGCAATCTAGCGGGAGGACCTTACGAGCAGTACTTC. This codes for CASNLAGGPYEQYF.

This clone was counted between two and nine times. The chain recombines TRBV29-1 with TRBJ2-3, with D tentatively TRBD1 (7 bases). CDR1 is SQVTM, CDR2 ANQGSEA, per germline. The CDR3 spans 13 residues. V was shortened by 6 bases and J by 2 bases, with 12 bases between the two germline ends. The CDR3 here is CSVAGQITDTQYF. CDR3 bases: TGCAGCGTGGCGGGACAGATCACAGATACGCAGTATTTT.

There are a few counts of this clone. The chain is built from TRBV5-4 and TRBJ2-5; 8 nucleotides align to TRBD2. CDR1 SGHNT and CDR2 YYREEE come from the germline V gene (reference sequence). V trimming: 4 bases; J trimming: 1 base; junction bases outside the gene matches: 3. CDR3 size: 14 residues. CDR3 residues: CASSMGTSQETQYF. The CDR3 DNA is TGTGCCAGCAGCATGGGGACTAGCCAAGAGACCCAGTACTTC.

V is TRBV9 and J is TRBJ1-3; no definite D call. This CDR3 comprises 14 residues. V was trimmed by 4 bases and J by 0 bases, leaving 8 bases between them. From germline, CDR1 is SGDLS and CDR2 YYNGEE. This chain's CDR3 is CASSSDISGNTIYF. The CDR3 DNA reads TGTGCCAGCAGCTCCGACATCTCTGGAAACACCATATATTTT.

The chain links TRBV10-3 to TRBJ1-1, with TRBD1 as a possible D gene (6 bases). The CDR3 sequence is 13 residues long. Germline CDR1 is ENHRY and CDR2 is SYGVKD. The V gene lost 6 bases and the J gene lost 1 base, with 9 bases spanning the gap. The CDR3 protein is CAISSTGNTEAFF. CDR3 nucleotides: TGTGCCATCAGCTCGACAGGGAACACTGAAGCTTTCTTT.

The genes are TRBV30 and TRBJ2-3; perhaps TRBD1 as D (6 bases). The CDR3 runs 15 residues. With 3 bases removed from V and 2 bases from J, the gap between germline ends came to 15 bases. Per germline, CDR1 GTSNPN and CDR2 SVGIG (reference sequence). As DNA, the CDR3 is TGTGCCTGGAGAGGACAGCCCACTTCCACAGATACGCAGTATTTT. Translation: CAWRGQPTSTDTQYF.

The chain has TRBV6-6 and TRBJ1-2; maybe TRBD1 (5 bases). In germline, CDR1 is MNHNY, CDR2 SVGAGI (reference sequence). The CDR3 spans 11 residues. Trimming pared 5 bases from V and 8 bases from J, leaving 9 bases between. DNA for the CDR3: TGTGCCAGCAGTCAGGGAGACGGCTACACCTTC. Amino acid sequence: CASSQGDGYTF.

This clone was seen a handful of times. This chain uses TRBV5-1 with TRBJ2-1, with 11 bases lining up with TRBD2. The J segment lost 6 bases and the V segment lost 4 bases, leaving 12 bases of the junction unmatched. The CDR3 runs to 17 residues. Germline V gene lookup returns CDR1 SGHRS and CDR2 YFSETQ. The CDR3: CASSVGNSGRAFNEQFF. The CDR3 DNA sequence: TGCGCCAGCAGCGTCGGGAATAGCGGGAGGGCCTTCAATGAGCAGTTCTTC. Full variable domain (outside the CDR3, taken from reference TRBV5-1 and TRBJ2-1): KAGVTQTPRYLIKTRGQQVTLSCSPISGHRSVSWYQQTPGQGLQFLFEYFSETQRNKGNFPGRFSGRQFSNSRSEMNVSTLELGDSALYLCASSVGNSGRAFNEQFFGPGTRLTVL.

This clone was seen a handful of times. The chain uses TRBV4-1 and TRBJ2-3, with D unclear. The V end lost 4 bases, the J end lost 2 bases, and 13 bases lay between the germline ends. This CDR3 is 15 amino acids long. Germline CDR1 MGHRA, CDR2 YSYEKL. CDR3 protein: CASSLELGTTDTQYF. Here the CDR3 DNA reads TGCGCCAGCAGCCTGGAGTTGGGTACCACAGATACGCAGTATTTT.

The table lists this clone with a few counts. The gene calls are TRBV29-1 and TRBJ2-7; D possibly matches TRBD1 or TRBD2 (5 bases each). Trimming stripped 3 bases from V and 7 bases from J, with 16 bases between. Germline V gives CDR1 SQVTM, CDR2 ANQGSEA. CDR3 size: 13 residues. As DNA, the CDR3 is TGCAGCGTTGAGAGGTCAGGGTCGGGGGAGCAGTACTTC. Translated, it gives CSVERSGSGEQYF.

This clone occurred a few times. This chain connects TRBV29-1 to TRBJ2-1; D uncertain. V was shortened by 6 bases and J by 1 base, with 7 bases between the two germline ends. CDR3 size: 12 residues. Looked up from germline, CDR1 is SQVTM and CDR2 is ANQGSEA. CDR3 in amino acids: CSVRFSYNEQFF. The DNA of the CDR3 is TGCAGCGTGCGTTTTTCCTACAATGAGCAGTTCTTC.

The chain couples TRBV30 to TRBJ2-3; D gene unclear. In germline, CDR1 is GTSNPN, CDR2 SVGIG (reference sequence). V was trimmed by 3 bases and J by 0 bases, leaving 7 bases between them. The CDR3 consists of 13 residues. The CDR3 coding sequence is TGTGCCTGGAGAACCCCAAGCACAGATACGCAGTATTTT. Translating gives CAWRTPSTDTQYF.

The rearrangement uses TRBV5-1 and TRBJ2-7, with 10 bases lining up with TRBD1. Germline V gene sequence: CDR1 SGHRS, CDR2 YFSETQ. The CDR3 is 16 residues long. With 4 bases clipped from V and 5 bases from J, the junction kept 12 bases outside the gene matches. CDR3 amino acids: CASSPGLGQGIHEQYF. For the CDR3, the DNA is TGCGCCAGCAGCCCTGGGCTGGGACAGGGGATACACGAGCAGTACTTC.

The rearrangement uses TRBV1 and TRBJ2-3; the table's D gene call, TRBD2, was not cross checked with the DNA. TRBV1 is designated a pseudogene. This CDR3 comprises 17 residues. The chain's CDR3 is CTSSPSRLAGKQDTQYF. CDR3 DNA sequence: TGCACCAGCAGCCCAAGCCGACTAGCGGGGAAGCAAGATACGCAGTATTTT.